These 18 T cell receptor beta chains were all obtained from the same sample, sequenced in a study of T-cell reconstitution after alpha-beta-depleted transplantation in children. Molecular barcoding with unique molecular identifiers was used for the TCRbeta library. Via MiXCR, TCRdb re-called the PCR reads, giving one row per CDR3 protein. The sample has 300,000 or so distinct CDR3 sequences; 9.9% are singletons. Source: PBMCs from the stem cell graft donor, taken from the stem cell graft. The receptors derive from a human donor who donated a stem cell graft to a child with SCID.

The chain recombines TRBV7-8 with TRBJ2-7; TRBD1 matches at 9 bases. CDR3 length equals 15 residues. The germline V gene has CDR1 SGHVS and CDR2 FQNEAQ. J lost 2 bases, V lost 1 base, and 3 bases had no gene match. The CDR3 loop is CASSLGRTGAYEQYF. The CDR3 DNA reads TGTGCCAGCAGCTTAGGCAGGACAGGGGCCTACGAGCAGTACTTC.

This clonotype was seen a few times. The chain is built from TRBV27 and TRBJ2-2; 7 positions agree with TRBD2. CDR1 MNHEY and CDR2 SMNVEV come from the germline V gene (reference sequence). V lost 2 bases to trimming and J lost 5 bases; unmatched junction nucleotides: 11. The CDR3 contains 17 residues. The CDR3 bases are TGTGCCAGCAGTTTAGCAGGACTAGGGGATGGTACCGGGGAGCTGTTTTTT. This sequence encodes CASSLAGLGDGTGELFF.

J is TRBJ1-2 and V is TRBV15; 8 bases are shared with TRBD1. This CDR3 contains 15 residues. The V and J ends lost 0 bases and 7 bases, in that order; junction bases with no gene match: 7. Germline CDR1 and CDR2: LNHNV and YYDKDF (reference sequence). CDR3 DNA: TGTGCCACCAGCAGAGATCTCCAGGGGGCTGGTGGCTACACCTTC. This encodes CATSRDLQGAGGYTF.

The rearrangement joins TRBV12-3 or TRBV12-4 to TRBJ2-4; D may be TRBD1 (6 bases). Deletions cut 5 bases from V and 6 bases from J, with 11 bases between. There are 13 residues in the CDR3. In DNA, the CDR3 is TGTGCCAGCAGTCGACAGGTCTCAAACATTCAGTACTTC. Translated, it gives CASSRQVSNIQYF.

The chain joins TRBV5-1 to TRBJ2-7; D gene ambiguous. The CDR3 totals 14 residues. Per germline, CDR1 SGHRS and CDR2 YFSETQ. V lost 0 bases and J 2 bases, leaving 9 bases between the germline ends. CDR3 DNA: TGCGCCAGCAGCTTGGGGACGGCTCCCTACGAGCAGTACTTC. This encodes CASSLGTAPYEQYF.

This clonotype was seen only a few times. The CDR3 spells CASSLGQGAAYEQYF. Here the CDR3 DNA reads TGCGCCAGCAGCCTTGGACAGGGGGCGGCTTACGAGCAGTACTTC. The rearrangement joins TRBV5-1 to TRBJ2-7; 11 bases match TRBD1. CDR1 SGHRS and CDR2 YFSETQ come from the germline V gene. The CDR3 covers 15 residues. V lost 4 bases and J lost 4; bases outside the gene matches: 7.

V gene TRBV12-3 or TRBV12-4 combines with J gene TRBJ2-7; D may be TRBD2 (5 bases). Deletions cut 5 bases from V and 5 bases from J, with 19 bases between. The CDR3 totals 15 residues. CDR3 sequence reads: CASSPPGSRVHEQYF. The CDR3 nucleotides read TGTGCCAGCAGTCCCCCAGGATCGAGGGTCCACGAGCAGTACTTC.

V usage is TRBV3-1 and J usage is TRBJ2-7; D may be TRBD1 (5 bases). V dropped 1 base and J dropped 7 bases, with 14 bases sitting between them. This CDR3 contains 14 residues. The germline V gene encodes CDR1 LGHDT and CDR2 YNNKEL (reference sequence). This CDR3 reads CASSQGRGSPEQYF. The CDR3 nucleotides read TGTGCCAGCAGCCAAGGTAGGGGCTCGCCGGAGCAGTACTTC.

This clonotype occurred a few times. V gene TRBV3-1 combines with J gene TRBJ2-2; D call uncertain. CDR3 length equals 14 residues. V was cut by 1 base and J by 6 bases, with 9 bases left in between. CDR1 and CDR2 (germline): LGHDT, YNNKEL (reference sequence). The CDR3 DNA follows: TGTGCCAGCAGCCAAGGCGTTGGGTCCGGGGAGCTGTTTTTT. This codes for CASSQGVGSGELFF. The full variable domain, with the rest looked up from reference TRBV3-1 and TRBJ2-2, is DTAVSQTPKYLVTQMGNDKSIKCEQNLGHDTMYWYKQDSKKFLKIMFSYNNKELIINETVPNRFSPKSPDKAHLNLHINSLELGDSAVYFCASSQGVGSGELFFGEGSRLTVL.

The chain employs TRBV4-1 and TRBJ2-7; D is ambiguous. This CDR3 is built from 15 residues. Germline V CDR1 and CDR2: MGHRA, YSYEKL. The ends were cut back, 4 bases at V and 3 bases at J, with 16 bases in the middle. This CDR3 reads CASSLGAGIIYEQYF. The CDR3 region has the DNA TGCGCCAGCAGCCTTGGCGCTGGGATAATCTACGAGCAGTACTTC.

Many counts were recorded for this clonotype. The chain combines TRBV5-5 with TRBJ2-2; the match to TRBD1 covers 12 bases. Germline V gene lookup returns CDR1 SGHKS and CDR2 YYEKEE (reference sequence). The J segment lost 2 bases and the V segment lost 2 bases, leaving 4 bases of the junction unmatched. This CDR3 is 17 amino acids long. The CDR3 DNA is TGTGCCAGCAGCTTCCGGGACAGGGGGCCTAACACCGGGGAGCTGTTTTTT. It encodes CASSFRDRGPNTGELFF.

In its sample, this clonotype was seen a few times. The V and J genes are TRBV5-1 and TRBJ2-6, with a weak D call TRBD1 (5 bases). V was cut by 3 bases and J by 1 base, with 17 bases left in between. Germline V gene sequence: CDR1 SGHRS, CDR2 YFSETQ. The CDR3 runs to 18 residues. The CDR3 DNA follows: TGCGCCAGCAGCTCCGAAGGTGACAGCCGATCTGGGGCCAACGTCCTGACTTTC. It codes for CASSSEGDSRSGANVLTF. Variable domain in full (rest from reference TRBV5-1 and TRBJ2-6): KAGVTQTPRYLIKTRGQQVTLSCSPISGHRSVSWYQQTPGQGLQFLFEYFSETQRNKGNFPGRFSGRQFSNSRSEMNVSTLELGDSALYLCASSSEGDSRSGANVLTFGAGSRLTVL.

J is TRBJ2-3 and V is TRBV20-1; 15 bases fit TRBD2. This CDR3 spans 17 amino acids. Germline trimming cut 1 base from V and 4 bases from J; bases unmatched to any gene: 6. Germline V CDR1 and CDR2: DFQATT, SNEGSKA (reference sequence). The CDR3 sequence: CSARVGLAGGVADTQYF. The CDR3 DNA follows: TGCAGTGCTAGAGTGGGACTAGCGGGGGGAGTGGCAGATACGCAGTATTTT.

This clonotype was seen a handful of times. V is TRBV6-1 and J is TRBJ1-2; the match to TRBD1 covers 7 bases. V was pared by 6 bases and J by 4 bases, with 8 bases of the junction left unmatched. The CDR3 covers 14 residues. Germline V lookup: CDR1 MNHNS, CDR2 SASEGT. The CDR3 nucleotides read TGTGCCAGCAGCCCAGGAGGGACAGTCTATGGCTACACCTTC. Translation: CASSPGGTVYGYTF.

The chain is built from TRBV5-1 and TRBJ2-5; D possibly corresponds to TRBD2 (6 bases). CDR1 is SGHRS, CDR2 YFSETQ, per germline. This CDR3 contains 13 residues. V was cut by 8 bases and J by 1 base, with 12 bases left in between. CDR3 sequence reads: CASLAGTQETQYF. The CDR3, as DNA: TGCGCCAGTCTGGCGGGGACCCAAGAGACCCAGTACTTC.

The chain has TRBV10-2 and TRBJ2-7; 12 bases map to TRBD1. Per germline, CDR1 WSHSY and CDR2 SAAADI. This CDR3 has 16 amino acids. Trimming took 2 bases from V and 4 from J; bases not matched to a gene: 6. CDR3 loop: CASSEPPGQGAYEQYF. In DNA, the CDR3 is TGCGCCAGCAGTGAGCCACCGGGACAGGGGGCGTACGAGCAGTACTTC.

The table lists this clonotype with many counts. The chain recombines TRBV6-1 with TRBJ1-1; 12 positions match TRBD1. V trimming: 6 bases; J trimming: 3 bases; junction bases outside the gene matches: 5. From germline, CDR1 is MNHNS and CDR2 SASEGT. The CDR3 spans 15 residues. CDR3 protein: CASRGQGAGDTEAFF. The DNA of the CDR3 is TGTGCCAGCAGGGGACAGGGGGCTGGGGACACTGAAGCTTTCTTT.

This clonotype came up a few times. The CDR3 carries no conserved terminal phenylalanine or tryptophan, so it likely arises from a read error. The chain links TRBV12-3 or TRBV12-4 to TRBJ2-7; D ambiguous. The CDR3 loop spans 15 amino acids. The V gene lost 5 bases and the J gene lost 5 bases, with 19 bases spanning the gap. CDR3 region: CASSPSSPAGDEQYL. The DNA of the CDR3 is TGTGCCAGCAGTCCCTCGTCCCCCGCAGGCGACGAGCAGTACTTA.